This T cell receptor (beta chain) was obtained from a study of T cell clones after liver transplantation. Overall study findings and caveats: Graft donor-reactive T cells may have migrated into the graft rather than being deleted.

Libraries were prepared by immunoSEQ multiplex PCR; TCRdb keeps only in-frame clonotypes and omits some of them. In the table there are about 74,000 clones, 80% of which are singletons. The CDR3 runs 15 residues. With V trimmed by 0 bases and J by 8 bases, 2 bases remained unmatched. Germline V CDR1 and CDR2: SGHRS, YFSETQ. Turning to this clone: The antigen is not known.

This sample comprised CD4+ T cells from blood, obtained before liver transplant. The genes are TRBV5-1 and TRBJ2-1, with 13 bases identical to TRBD2. The sequence was collected from a human donor who received a liver transplant. In nucleotides, the CDR3 is TGCGCCAGCAGCTTGGAGGGACTAGCGGGATATGAGCAGTTCTTC. Protein product: CASSLEGLAGYEQFF.